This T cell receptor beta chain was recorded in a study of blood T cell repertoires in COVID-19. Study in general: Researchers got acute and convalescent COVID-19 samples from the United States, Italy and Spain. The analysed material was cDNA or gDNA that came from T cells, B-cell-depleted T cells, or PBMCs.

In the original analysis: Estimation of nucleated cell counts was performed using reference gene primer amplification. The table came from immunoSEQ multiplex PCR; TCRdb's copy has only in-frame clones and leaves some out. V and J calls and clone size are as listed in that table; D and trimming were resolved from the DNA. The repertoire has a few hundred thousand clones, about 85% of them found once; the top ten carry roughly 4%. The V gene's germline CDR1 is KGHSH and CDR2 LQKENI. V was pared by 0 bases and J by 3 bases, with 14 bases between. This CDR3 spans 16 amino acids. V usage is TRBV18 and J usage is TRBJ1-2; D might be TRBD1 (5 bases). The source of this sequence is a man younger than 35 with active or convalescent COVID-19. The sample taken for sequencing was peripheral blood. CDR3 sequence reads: CASSPPAGIPDYGYTF. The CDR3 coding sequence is TGTGCCAGCTCACCACCGGCAGGGATCCCCGACTATGGCTACACCTTC.